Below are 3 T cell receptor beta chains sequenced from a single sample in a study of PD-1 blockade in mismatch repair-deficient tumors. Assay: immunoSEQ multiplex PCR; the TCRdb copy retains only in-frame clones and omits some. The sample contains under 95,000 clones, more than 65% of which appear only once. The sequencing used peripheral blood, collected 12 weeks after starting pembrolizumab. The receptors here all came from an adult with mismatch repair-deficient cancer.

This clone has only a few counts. DNA of the CDR3: TGTGCCACCAGCCCTAGCGGGAGGACCGGGGAGCTGTTTTTT. Its protein is CATSPSGRTGELFF. J is TRBJ2-2 and V is TRBV15, with 11 bases identical to TRBD2. The CDR3 loop spans 14 amino acids. Germline CDR1 reads LNHNV; CDR2 reads YYDKDF (reference sequence). The V segment lost 5 bases and the J segment 5 bases; nucleotides outside the gene matches: 1.

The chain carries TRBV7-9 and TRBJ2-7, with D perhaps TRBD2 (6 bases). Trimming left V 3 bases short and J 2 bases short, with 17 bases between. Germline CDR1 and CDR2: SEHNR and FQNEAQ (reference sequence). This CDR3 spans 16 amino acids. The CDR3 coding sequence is TGTGCCAGCAGCTTGGATGGGACTTCCTTGGCCTACGAGCAGTACTTC. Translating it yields CASSLDGTSLAYEQYF.

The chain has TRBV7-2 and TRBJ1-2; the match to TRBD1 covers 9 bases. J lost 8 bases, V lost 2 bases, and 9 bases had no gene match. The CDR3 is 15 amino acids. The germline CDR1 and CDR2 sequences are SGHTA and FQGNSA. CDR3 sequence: CASSLNSGTGSGYTF. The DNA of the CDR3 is TGTGCCAGCAGCTTAAACTCGGGGACAGGGTCCGGCTACACCTTC.